Listed below are T cell receptor beta chains from one sample, sequenced in a study of blood T cell repertoires in COVID-19. TCRdb keeps only in-frame clones here, not all; method: immunoSEQ multiplex PCR. This sample has roughly 150,000 clones; about four fifths occur once, and the top ten carry approximately 19%. Sequencing was done on a sample of peripheral blood. These receptor sequences come from a woman in her seventies who had recovered from COVID-19. CDR3s include the opening cysteine and the closing phenylalanine or tryptophan. The D gene is left open where the match is weak. Size tells how often a clone was seen (once, few, many) or the class of an expanded clone, and some rows leave it out.

length	V	D	J	size	DNA	CDR3
14	TRBV10-3	NA	TRBJ1-1	NA	TGTGCCATCAGTGCCCGTGGGGGGGGCACTGAAGCTTTCTTT	CAISARGGGTEAFF
14	TRBV7-8	TRBD1	TRBJ2-7	NA	TGTGCCAGCAGCACACAGGGGGCGCGATACGAGCAGTACTTC	CASSTQGARYEQYF
15	TRBV6-6	NA	TRBJ2-3	NA	TGTGCCAGCAGTTACTCGGAGGGGGGGCGGGATACGCAGTATTTT	CASSYSEGGRDTQYF
11	TRBV15	NA	TRBJ2-7	NA	TGTGCCACCAGCAGGCGGGGCGAGCAGTACTTC	CATSRRGEQYF
20	TRBV12-2	NA	TRBJ1-5	NA	TGTGCAAGTCGCTTAGGCAGGGACAGGGGATGGTGGTTGAGCAATCAGCCCCAGCATTTT	CASRLGRDRGWWLSNQPQHF
16	TRBV18	NA	TRBJ1-1	once	TGTGCCAGCTCACCTCCAGGTTACGACGGTAGCACTGAAGCTTTCTTT	CASSPPGYDGSTEAFF
17	TRBV11-3	TRBD2	TRBJ2-5	NA	TGTGCCAGCAGCTTATGGCGGGAGACTAGCGGGAGGGAGACCCAGTACTTC	CASSLWRETSGRETQYF
15	TRBV7-9	TRBD1	TRBJ1-5	NA	TGTGCCAGCAGCGCTCGACAGGGTTTGGGCCAGCCCCAGCATTTT	CASSARQGLGQPQHF
17	TRBV27	TRBD2	TRBJ2-5	NA	TGTGCCAGCAGTCCCGGACTAGCGGGGGGGCTGGGGGAGACCCAGTACTTC	CASSPGLAGGLGETQYF
15	TRBV3-1/TRBV3-2	TRBD2	TRBJ2-7	NA	TGTGCCAGCAACCCGGCTAGCGGGGGCTCCTACGAGCAGTACTTC	CASNPASGGSYEQYF
14	TRBV18	NA	TRBJ1-3	NA	TGTGCCAGCTCACCGCCGGGGAGGGGTGACACCATATATTTT	CASSPPGRGDTIYF
13	TRBV10-3	NA	TRBJ2-5	NA	TGTGCCATCAGTGAGTCGGGGCGAGAGACCCAGTACTTC	CAISESGRETQYF
15	TRBV24-1	NA	TRBJ2-3	NA	TGTGCCACCAGTGCCACCGGGGTAGCCACAGATACGCAGTATTTT	CATSATGVATDTQYF
14	TRBV28	NA	TRBJ1-3	few	TGTGCCAGCAGTTTAGGGCCCAGGGGAAACACCATATATTTT	CASSLGPRGNTIYF
15	TRBV11-3	TRBD2	TRBJ2-7	NA	TGTGCCAGCAGCCCACATAGCGGGAGCGGATACGAGCAGTACTTC	CASSPHSGSGYEQYF
12	TRBV3-1/TRBV3-2	NA	TRBJ2-5	NA	TGTGCCAGCAGCCAAACAGGGACGGCCCAGTACTTC	CASSQTGTAQYF